This entry is about one TCR beta chain. Antigen specificity is unknown. These data belong to a study of CD8 T cells in ankylosing spondylitis. Study-wide results and limits: Disease-associated clones were reportedly significantly overrepresented in matched ankylosing spondylitis synovial fluid. Reports of some motif variants in reactive arthritis synovial fluid and blood predate this one. A TCR beta motif of roughly 8 highly homologous variants seemed to mark ankylosing spondylitis blood. Disease-linked clones bore a CD8+ phenotype and were relatively rare in peripheral blood.

Quantitative molecular-barcoded 5'-RACE generated the TCR beta libraries. In TCRdb, the 5' RACE reads were re-called with MiXCR into one record per CDR3 protein. The data contain a few hundred thousand distinct CDR3 sequences, about a fifth of them singletons. Per germline, CDR1 DFQATT and CDR2 SNEGSKA (reference sequence). This CDR3 spans 14 amino acids. Trimming pared 1 base from V and 4 bases from J, leaving 13 bases between. The TCR sequence derives from a male donor with ankylosing spondylitis. V usage is TRBV20-1 and J usage is TRBJ2-5, with D perhaps assigned TRBD1 or TRBD2 (5 bases each). Material: blood, either unsorted or a sorted T cell fraction (not recorded which). For the CDR3, the DNA is TGCAGTGCTAGAGGGGGCCCTGGGAGAGAGACCCAGTACTTC. It yields the protein CSARGGPGRETQYF.